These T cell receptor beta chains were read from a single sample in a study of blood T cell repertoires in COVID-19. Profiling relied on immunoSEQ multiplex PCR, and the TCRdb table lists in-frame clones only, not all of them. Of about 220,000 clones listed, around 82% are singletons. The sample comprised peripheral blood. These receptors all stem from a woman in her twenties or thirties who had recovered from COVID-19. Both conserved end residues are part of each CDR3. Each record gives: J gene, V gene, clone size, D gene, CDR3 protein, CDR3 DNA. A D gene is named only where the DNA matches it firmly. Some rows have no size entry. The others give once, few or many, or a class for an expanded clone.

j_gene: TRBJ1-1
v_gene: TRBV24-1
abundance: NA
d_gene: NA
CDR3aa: CATSDLEGEAFF
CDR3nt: TGTGCCACCAGTGATTTGGAGGGTGAAGCTTTCTTT

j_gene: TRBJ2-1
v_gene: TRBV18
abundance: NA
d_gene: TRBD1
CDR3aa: CASSPGTGGFNEQFF
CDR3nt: TGTGCCAGCTCACCCGGGACAGGGGGTTTCAATGAGCAGTTCTTC

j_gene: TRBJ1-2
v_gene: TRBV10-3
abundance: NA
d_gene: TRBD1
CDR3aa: CATRQGEGYTF
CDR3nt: TGTGCCACCCGACAGGGGGAAGGCTACACCTTC

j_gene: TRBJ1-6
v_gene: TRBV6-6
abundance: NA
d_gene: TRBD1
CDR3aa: CASSYSDRGFSPLHF
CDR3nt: TGTGCCAGCAGTTACTCGGACAGGGGATTTTCACCCCTCCACTTT

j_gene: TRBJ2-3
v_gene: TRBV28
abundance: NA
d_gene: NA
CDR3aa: CASSNRGTDTQYF
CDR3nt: TGTGCCAGCAGCAACAGGGGCACAGATACGCAGTATTTT

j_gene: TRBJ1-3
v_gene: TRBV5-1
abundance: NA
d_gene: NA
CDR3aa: CASSLVPGSSGNTIYF
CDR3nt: TGCGCCAGCAGCTTGGTTCCGGGGAGCTCTGGAAACACCATATATTTT

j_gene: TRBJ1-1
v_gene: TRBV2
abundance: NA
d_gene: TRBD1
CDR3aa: CASRVEGAATEAFF
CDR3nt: TGTGCCAGCAGGGTGGAGGGGGCGGCCACTGAAGCTTTCTTT

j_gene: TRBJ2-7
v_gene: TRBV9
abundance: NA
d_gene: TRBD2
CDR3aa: CASSVGGGGDYEQYF
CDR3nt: TGTGCCAGCAGCGTAGGTGGCGGGGGGGACTACGAGCAGTACTTC

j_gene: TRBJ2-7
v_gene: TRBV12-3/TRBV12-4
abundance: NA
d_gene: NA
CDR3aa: CASSLTSYEQYF
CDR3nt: TGTGCCAGCAGTTTAACTTCCTACGAGCAGTACTTC

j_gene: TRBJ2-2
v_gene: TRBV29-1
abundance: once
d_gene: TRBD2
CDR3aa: CSVEWLAVNTGELFF
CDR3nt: TGCAGCGTTGAATGGCTAGCGGTGAACACCGGGGAGCTGTTTTTT

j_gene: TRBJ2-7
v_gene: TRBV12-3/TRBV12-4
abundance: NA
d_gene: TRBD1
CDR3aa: CASSYGQGQYF
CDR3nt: TGTGCCAGCAGTTACGGACAGGGGCAGTACTTC

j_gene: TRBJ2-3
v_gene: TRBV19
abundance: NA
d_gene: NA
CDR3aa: CASSLKGHSRDYTQYF
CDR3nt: TGTGCCAGTAGCCTGAAGGGTCACTCTCGGGATTATACGCAGTATTTT

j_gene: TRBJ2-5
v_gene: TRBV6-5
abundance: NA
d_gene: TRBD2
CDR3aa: CAITREPQGTQYF
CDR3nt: TGTGCCATCACGCGGGAGCCCCAGGGGACCCAGTACTTC

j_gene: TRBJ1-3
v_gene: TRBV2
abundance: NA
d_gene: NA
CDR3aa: CASSVRGFSGNTIYF
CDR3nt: TGTGCCAGCAGTGTGAGGGGGTTCTCTGGAAACACCATATATTTT

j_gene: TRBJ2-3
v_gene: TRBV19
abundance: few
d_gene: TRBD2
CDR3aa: CATRTSRDTDTQYF
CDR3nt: TGTGCCACCCGGACTAGCCGGGACACAGATACGCAGTATTTT

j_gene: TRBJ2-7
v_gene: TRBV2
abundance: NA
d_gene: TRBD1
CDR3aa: CASSPGTGKKYF
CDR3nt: TGTGCCAGCAGTCCCGGGACAGGGAAAAAGTACTTC

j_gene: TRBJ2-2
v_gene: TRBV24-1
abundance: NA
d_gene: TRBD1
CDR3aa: CATSDPFKDRGRGGELFF
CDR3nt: TGTGCCACCAGTGACCCATTTAAAGACAGGGGGCGCGGCGGGGAGCTGTTTTTT

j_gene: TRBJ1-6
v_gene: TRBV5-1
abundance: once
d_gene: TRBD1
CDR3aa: CASSLGTGDNSPLHF
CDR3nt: TGCGCCAGCAGCCTAGGGACAGGCGATAATTCACCCCTCCACTTT

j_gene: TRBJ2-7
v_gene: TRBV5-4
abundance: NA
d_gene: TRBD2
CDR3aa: CASSFPGRAYEQYF
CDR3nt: TGTGCCAGCAGCTTTCCCGGGAGGGCCTACGAGCAGTACTTC

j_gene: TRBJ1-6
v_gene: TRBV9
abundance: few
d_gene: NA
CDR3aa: CASSVGGGSLHF
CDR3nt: TGTGCCAGCAGCGTAGGGGGGGGCTCCCTCCACTTT

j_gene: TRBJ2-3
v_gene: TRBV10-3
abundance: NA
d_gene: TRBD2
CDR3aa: CAISDSRTSGSFNTQYF
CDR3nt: TGTGCCATCAGTGACTCCCGCACTAGCGGGAGTTTCAATACGCAGTATTTT

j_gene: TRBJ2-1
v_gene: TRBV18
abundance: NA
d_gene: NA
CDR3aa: CASSPPGRTQQFF
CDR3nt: TGTGCCAGCTCACCGCCGGGGAGGACCCAGCAGTTCTTC

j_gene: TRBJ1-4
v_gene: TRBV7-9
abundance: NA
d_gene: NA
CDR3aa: CASTNIGSEKLFF
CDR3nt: TGTGCCAGCACCAATATCGGGAGTGAAAAACTGTTTTTT

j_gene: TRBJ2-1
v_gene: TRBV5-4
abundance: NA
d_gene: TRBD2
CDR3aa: CASSLDLAGVNEQFF
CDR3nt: TGTGCCAGCAGCTTGGATCTAGCGGGGGTCAATGAGCAGTTCTTC

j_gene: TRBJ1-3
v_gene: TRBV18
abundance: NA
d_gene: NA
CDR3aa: CASSPTRDIGNTIYF
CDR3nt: TGTGCCAGCTCACCAACCCGGGACATTGGAAACACCATATATTTT

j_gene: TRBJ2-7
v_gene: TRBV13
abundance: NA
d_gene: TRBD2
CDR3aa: CASSPWTSGGTSYEQYF
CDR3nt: TGTGCCAGCAGCCCCTGGACTAGCGGGGGTACTTCCTACGAGCAGTACTTC

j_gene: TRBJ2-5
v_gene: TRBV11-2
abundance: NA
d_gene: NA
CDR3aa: CASSVLTGLGETQYF
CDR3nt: TGTGCCAGCAGCGTACTTACAGGGTTGGGGGAGACCCAGTACTTC

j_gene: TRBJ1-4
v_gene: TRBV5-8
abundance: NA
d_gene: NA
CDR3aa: CASTSGGIGEKLFF
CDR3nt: TGTGCCAGCACCTCGGGGGGCATTGGTGAAAAACTGTTTTTT

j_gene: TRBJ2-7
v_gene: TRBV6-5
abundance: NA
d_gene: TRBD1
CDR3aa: CASRPGTGGHEQYF
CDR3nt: TGTGCCAGCAGGCCCGGGACAGGTGGCCACGAGCAGTACTTC

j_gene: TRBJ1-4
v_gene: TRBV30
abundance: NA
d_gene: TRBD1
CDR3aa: CAWSVTGGFEKLFF
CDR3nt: TGTGCCTGGAGTGTGACAGGGGGTTTTGAAAAACTGTTTTTT

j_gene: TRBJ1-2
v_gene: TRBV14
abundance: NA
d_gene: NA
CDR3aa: CASSQESDSLLYGYTF
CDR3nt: TGTGCCAGCAGCCAAGAATCCGACAGCCTCCTCTATGGCTACACCTTC

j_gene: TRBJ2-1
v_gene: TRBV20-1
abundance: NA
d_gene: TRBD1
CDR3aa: CSASAEGARRADEQFF
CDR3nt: TGCAGTGCTAGTGCTGAGGGGGCGCGGCGAGCAGATGAGCAGTTCTTC

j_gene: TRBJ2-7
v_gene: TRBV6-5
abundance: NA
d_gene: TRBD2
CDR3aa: CASSSFSGVEYEQYF
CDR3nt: TGTGCCAGCAGTTCCTTTAGCGGGGTCGAGTACGAGCAGTACTTC

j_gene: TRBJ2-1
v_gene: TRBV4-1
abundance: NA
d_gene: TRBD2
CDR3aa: CASSLLTGTSSINEQFF
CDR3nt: TGCGCCAGCAGCCTGCTTACCGGGACTAGCTCGATCAATGAGCAGTTCTTC

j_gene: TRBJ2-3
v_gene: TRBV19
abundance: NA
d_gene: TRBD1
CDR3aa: CASGQGRADTQYF
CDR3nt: TGTGCCAGCGGACAGGGGAGGGCAGATACGCAGTATTTT

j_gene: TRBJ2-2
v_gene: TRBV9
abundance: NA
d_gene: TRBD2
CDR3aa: CASSVHSLAGAAGELFF
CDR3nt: TGTGCCAGCAGCGTACACAGTCTAGCGGGAGCCGCCGGGGAGCTGTTTTTT

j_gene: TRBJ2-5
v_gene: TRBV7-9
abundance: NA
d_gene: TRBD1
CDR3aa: CAGDRDGETQYF
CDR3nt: TGTGCCGGCGACAGGGATGGTGAGACCCAGTACTTC

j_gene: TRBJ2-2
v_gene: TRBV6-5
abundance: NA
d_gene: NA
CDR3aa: CASQGTVNTGELFF
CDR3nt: TGTGCCAGTCAGGGCACGGTGAACACCGGGGAGCTGTTTTTT

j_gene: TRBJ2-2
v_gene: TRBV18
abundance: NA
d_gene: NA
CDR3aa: CASSPPSGDSTGELFF
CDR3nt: TGTGCCAGCTCACCACCGAGCGGAGACTCCACCGGGGAGCTGTTTTTT

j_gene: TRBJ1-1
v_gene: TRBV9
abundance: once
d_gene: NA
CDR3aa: CASSPGRGEAFF
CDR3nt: TGTGCCAGCAGCCCAGGCCGGGGTGAAGCTTTCTTT

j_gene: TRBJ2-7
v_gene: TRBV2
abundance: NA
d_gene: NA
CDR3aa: CASNSLSYEQYF
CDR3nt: TGTGCCAGCAATAGTCTTTCCTACGAGCAGTACTTC

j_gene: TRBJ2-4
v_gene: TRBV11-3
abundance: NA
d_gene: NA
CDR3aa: CASSHLSGVKNIQYF
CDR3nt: TGTGCCAGCAGCCACCTGTCCGGGGTCAAAAACATTCAGTACTTC

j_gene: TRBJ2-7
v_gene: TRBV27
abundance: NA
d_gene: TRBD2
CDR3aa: CASSLVLAEGSYEQYF
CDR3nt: TGTGCCAGCAGTTTAGTCCTAGCGGAGGGTTCCTACGAGCAGTACTTC

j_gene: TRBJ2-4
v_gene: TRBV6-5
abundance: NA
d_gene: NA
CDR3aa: CASIEGGGGSIQYF
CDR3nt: TGTGCCAGCATCGAAGGGGGGGGAGGGAGCATTCAGTACTTC

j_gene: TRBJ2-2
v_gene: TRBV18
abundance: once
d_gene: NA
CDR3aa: CASSPQDTGELFF
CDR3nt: TGTGCCAGCTCACCGCAGGACACCGGGGAGCTGTTTTTT

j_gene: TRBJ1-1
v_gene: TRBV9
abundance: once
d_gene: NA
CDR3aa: CASSVGSGYTEAFF
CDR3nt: TGTGCCAGCAGCGTAGGGTCGGGATACACTGAAGCTTTCTTT

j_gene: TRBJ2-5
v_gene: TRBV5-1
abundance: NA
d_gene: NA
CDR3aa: CASSRDRGGETQYF
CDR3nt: TGCGCCAGCAGCCGTGACAGGGGAGGGGAGACCCAGTACTTC

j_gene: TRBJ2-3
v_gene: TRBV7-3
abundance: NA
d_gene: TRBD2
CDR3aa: CASSLTSAAGRLTDTQYF
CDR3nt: TGTGCCAGCAGCTTAACGAGCGCAGCGGGAAGACTGACAGATACGCAGTATTTT

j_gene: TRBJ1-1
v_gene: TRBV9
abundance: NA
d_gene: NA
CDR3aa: CASSADRNPANTEAFF
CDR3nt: TGTGCCAGCAGCGCAGACAGGAACCCGGCGAACACTGAAGCTTTCTTT

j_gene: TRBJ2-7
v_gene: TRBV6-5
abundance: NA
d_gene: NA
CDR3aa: CASSQRGGAASEQYF
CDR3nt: TGTGCCAGCAGTCAAAGGGGGGGCGCGGCTAGCGAGCAGTACTTC

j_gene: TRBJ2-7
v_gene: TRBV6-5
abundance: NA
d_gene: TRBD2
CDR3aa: CASIRLAGGNEQYF
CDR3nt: TGTGCCAGCATTCGTTTAGCGGGAGGCAACGAGCAGTACTTC

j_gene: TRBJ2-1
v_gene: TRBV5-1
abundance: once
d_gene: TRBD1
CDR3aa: CASSRSGTVSYNEQFF
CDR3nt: TGCGCCAGCAGCCGTTCCGGGACAGTCTCCTACAATGAGCAGTTCTTC

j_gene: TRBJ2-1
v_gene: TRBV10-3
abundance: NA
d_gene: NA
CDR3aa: CAISAREIYNEQFF
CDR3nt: TGTGCCATCAGTGCGAGGGAAATCTACAATGAGCAGTTCTTC

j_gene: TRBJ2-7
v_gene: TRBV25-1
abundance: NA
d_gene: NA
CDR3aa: CASSEWGLTRNEQYF
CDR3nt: TGTGCCAGCAGTGAATGGGGGCTTACTCGGAACGAGCAGTACTTC

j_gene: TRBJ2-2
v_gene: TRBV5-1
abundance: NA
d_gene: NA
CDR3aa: CASSFQAPRELFF
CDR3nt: TGCGCCAGCAGCTTCCAGGCCCCAAGGGAGCTGTTTTTT

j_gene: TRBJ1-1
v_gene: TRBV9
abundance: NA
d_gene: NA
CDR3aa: CASSVRSGSTEAFF
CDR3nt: TGTGCCAGCAGCGTACGTTCAGGGTCGACTGAAGCTTTCTTT

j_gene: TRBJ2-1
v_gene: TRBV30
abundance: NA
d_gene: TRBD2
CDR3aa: CAWGSGTAYNEQFF
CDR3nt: TGTGCCTGGGGTAGCGGGACCGCCTACAATGAGCAGTTCTTC

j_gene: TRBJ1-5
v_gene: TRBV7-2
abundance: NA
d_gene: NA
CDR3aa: CASSRDSVRHQPQHF
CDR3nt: TGTGCCAGCAGCCGCGACAGCGTCCGACATCAGCCCCAGCATTTT

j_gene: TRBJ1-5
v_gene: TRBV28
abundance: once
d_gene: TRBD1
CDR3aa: CASSTTGNSNQPQHF
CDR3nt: TGTGCCAGCAGTACGACAGGGAATAGCAATCAGCCCCAGCATTTT